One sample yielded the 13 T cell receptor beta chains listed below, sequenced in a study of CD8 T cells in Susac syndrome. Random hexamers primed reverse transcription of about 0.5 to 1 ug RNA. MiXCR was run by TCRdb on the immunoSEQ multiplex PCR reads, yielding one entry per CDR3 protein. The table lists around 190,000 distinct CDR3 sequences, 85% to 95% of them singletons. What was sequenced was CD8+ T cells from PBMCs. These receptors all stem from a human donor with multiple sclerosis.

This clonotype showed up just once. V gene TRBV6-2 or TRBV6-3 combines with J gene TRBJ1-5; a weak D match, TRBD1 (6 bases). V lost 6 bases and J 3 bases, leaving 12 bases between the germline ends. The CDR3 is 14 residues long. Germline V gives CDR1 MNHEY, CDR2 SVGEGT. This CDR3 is CASRQQGYNQPQHF. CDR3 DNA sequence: TGTGCCAGCAGACAACAGGGATACAATCAGCCCCAGCATTTT.

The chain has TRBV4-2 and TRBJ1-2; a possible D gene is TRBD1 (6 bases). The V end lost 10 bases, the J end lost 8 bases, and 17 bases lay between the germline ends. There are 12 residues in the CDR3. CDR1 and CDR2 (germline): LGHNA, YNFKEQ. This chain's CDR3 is CATREGGIGYTF. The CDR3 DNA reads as TGTGCCACCCGAGAGGGGGGCATAGGCTACACCTTC.

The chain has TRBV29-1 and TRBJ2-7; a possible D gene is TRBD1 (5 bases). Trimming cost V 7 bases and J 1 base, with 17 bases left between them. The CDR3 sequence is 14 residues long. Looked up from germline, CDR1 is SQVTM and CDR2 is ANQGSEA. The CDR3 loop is CSAIVQGSSYEQYF. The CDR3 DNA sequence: TGCAGCGCCATCGTTCAGGGTTCATCCTACGAGCAGTACTTC.

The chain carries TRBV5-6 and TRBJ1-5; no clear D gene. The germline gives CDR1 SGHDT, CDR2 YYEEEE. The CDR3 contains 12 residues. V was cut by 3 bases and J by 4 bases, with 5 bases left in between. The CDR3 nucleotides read TGTGCCAGCAGCTGGGGTAATCAGCCCCAGCATTTT. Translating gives CASSWGNQPQHF.

The CDR3 DNA reads as TGTGCCAGCAGCCCCCACTCTAGCGGGAATCCATTCTACGAGCAGTACTTC. It codes for CASSPHSSGNPFYEQYF. This chain uses TRBV7-6 with TRBJ2-7; 9 nucleotides agree with TRBD2. V shed 5 bases, J shed 3 bases, and the junction held 14 bases outside the gene matches. The length of the CDR3 is 17 residues. Germline CDR1 and CDR2: SGHVS and FNYEAQ.

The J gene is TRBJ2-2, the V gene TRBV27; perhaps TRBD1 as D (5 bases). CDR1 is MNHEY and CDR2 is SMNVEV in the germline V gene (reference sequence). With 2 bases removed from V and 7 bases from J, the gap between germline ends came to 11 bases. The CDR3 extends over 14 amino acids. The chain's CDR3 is CASSLGQGIGELFF. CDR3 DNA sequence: TGTGCCAGCAGTTTAGGGCAGGGAATCGGGGAGCTGTTTTTT.

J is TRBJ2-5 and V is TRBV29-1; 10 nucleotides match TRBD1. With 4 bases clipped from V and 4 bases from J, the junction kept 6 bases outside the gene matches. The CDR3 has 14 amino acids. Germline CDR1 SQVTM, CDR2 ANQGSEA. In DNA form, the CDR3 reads TGCAGCGTTGTAGGACAGGGGGAACGAGAGACCCAGTACTTC. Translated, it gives CSVVGQGERETQYF.

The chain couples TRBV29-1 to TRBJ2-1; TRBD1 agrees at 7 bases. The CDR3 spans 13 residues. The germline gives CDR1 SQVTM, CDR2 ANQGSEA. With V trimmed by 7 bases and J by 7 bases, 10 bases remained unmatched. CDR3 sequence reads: CSAMDRFVNEQFF. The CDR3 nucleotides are TGCAGCGCCATGGACAGGTTTGTGAATGAGCAGTTCTTC.

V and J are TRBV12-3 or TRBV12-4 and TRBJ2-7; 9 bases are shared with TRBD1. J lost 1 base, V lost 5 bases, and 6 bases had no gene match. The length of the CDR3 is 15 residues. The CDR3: CASSRQGGISYEQYF. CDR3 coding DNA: TGTGCCAGCAGTCGACAGGGGGGAATTTCCTACGAGCAGTACTTC.

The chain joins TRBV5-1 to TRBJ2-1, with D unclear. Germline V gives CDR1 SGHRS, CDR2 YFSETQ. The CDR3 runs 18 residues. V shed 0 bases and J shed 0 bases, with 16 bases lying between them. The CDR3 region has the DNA TGCGCCAGCAGCTTGGATGTCAGATACATTAGCTCCTACAATGAGCAGTTCTTC. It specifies CASSLDVRYISSYNEQFF.

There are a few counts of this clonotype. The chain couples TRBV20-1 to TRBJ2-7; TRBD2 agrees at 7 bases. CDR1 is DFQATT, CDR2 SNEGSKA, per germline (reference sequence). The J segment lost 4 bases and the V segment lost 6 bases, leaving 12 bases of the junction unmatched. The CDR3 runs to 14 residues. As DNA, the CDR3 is TGCAGTGCAACCCCCGGGGGGAGCCTTTACGAGCAGTACTTC. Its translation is CSATPGGSLYEQYF.

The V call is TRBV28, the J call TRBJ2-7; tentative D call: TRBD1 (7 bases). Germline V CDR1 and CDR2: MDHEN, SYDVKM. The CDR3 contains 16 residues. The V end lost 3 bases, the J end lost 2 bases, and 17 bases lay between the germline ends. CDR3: CASSFPRTGGTYEQYF. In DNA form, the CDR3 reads TGTGCCAGCAGTTTTCCCCGGACAGGAGGGACCTACGAGCAGTACTTC.

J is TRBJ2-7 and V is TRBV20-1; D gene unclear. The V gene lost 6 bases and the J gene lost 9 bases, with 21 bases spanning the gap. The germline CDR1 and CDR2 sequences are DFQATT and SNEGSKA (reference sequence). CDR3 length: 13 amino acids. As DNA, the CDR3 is TGCAGTGCCTCAGAGAATCTGCTTGATCGGCAGTACTTC. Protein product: CSASENLLDRQYF.